The 29 T cell receptor beta chains given below trace back to one sample, sequenced in a study of identical twins. TCRdb recomputed calls from the 5' RACE reads with MiXCR, one row per CDR3 protein. The data show 700,000 to 950,000 distinct CDR3 sequences, over 9% seen once. The same sample was also used in a study of yellow fever vaccine responses in identical twins.

What was sequenced was PBMCs. These receptors came from a woman between 18 and 29 years old in good health.

The chain is built from TRBV2 and TRBJ2-7; D assignment may be TRBD1 or TRBD2 (6 bases each). Trimming removed 6 bases from V and 2 bases from J, with 17 bases in between. Germline V lookup: CDR1 SNHLY, CDR2 FYNNEI. The CDR3 consists of 15 residues. CDR3 DNA: TGTGCCAGCAGGCAAGGCCAGGGGAGGACCTACGAGCAGTACTTC. Residues: CASRQGQGRTYEQYF.

J is TRBJ2-2 and V is TRBV7-2; 9 bases fit TRBD1. Trimming took 4 bases from V and 7 from J; bases not matched to a gene: 4. Germline V gives CDR1 SGHTA, CDR2 FQGNSA. This CDR3 region has 14 residues. CDR3 in amino acids: CASSSQGAIGELFF. The CDR3 DNA follows: TGTGCCAGCAGCTCACAGGGGGCGATCGGGGAGCTGTTTTTT. The whole variable domain, remainder taken from reference TRBV7-2 and TRBJ2-2, is GAGVSQSPSNKVTEKGKDVELRCDPISGHTALYWYRQSLGQGLEFLIYFQGNSAPDKSGLPSDRFSAERTGGSVSTLTIQRTQQEDSAVYLCASSSQGAIGELFFGEGSRLTVL.

The chain carries TRBV13 and TRBJ1-4; 7 bases are a match to TRBD1. The germline CDR1 and CDR2 sequences are PRHDT and FYEKMQ (reference sequence). The CDR3 is 17 residues long. The J segment lost 3 bases and the V segment lost 3 bases, leaving 10 bases of the junction unmatched. The CDR3 DNA follows: TGTGCCAGCAGCTTTAACAGGGGATCCGCATCTAATGAAAAACTGTTTTTT. This translates into CASSFNRGSASNEKLFF.

The chain has TRBV24-1 and TRBJ2-6; D is unresolved. Germline V gene data show CDR1 as KGHDR and CDR2 as SFDVKD. The CDR3 totals 17 residues. V was cut by 5 bases and J by 0 bases, with 13 bases left in between. The CDR3 spells CATSASRSNSGANVLTF. CDR3 nucleotide sequence: TGTGCCACCAGTGCCTCCCGATCGAACTCTGGGGCCAACGTCCTGACTTTC.

This clonotype was observed a handful of times. The chain links TRBV12-3 or TRBV12-4 to TRBJ1-1; no clear D gene. Trimming stripped 3 bases from V and 0 bases from J, with 8 bases between. The CDR3 totals 14 residues. The CDR3 region has the DNA TGTGCCAGCAGTTTGACACCCGTGAACACTGAAGCTTTCTTT. Translation: CASSLTPVNTEAFF.

This clonotype has a handful of counts. The chain links TRBV6-5 to TRBJ1-2; a possible D gene is TRBD1 (5 bases). There are 13 residues in the CDR3. Looked up from germline, CDR1 is MNHEY and CDR2 is SVGAGI. Trimming cost V 2 bases and J 6 bases, with 10 bases left between them. Here the CDR3 DNA reads TGTGCCAGCAGTTACAACCGAGGGGATGGCTACACCTTC. This codes for CASSYNRGDGYTF.

This sequence joins TRBV6-1 and TRBJ2-2, with TRBD1 matching 7 bases. Germline loops: CDR1 MNHNS, CDR2 SASEGT. This CDR3 is 17 amino acids long. The ends lost 6 bases at V and 0 bases at J; junction bases unmatched: 10. CDR3 protein: CASRRKTQGTNTGELFF. CDR3 bases: TGTGCCAGCAGACGTAAGACACAGGGGACGAACACCGGGGAGCTGTTTTTT.

This clonotype has more than one count but fewer than ten. The V and J genes are TRBV29-1 and TRBJ2-2, with 9 bases identical to TRBD1. Trimming cost V 6 bases and J 8 bases; bases outside gene matches: 7. This CDR3 region has 13 residues. CDR1 and CDR2 from the germline V gene are SQVTM and ANQGSEA. The CDR3 DNA reads as TGCAGCGTGGACAGGGGCATCGGTGGGGAGCTGTTTTTT. It codes for CSVDRGIGGELFF.

On this clonotype itself: With a much larger clone just one base away, this may be a read error. V gene TRBV12-3 or TRBV12-4 combines with J gene TRBJ2-2, with TRBD2 as a possible D gene (5 bases). This CDR3 contains 16 residues. Trimming took 2 bases from V and 4 from J, leaving 14 bases between them. CDR3 bases: TGTGCCAGCAGTTTACTGCTTCGGGGTAGCACCGGGGAGCTGTTTTTT. Translating gives CASSLLLRGSTGELFF.

Many counts were recorded for this clonotype. J is TRBJ2-1 and V is TRBV5-1, with TRBD2 matching 16 bases. The CDR3 is 15 residues long. CDR1 is SGHRS and CDR2 is YFSETQ in the germline V gene. Trimming took 4 bases from V and 7 from J; bases not matched to a gene: 2. CDR3 loop: CASSMGLAGGNEQFF. CDR3 coding DNA: TGCGCCAGCAGCATGGGACTAGCGGGAGGGAATGAGCAGTTCTTC.

There are a few counts of this clonotype. This chain connects TRBV6-1 to TRBJ2-3, with D perhaps TRBD2 (6 bases). The V end was cut by 8 bases, the J end by 1 base, with 16 bases between. The germline gives CDR1 MNHNS, CDR2 SASEGT. The CDR3 contains 15 residues. The CDR3, as DNA: TGTGCCAGCGCAGCTAGCGACCATCGCACAGATACGCAGTATTTT. Encoded protein: CASAASDHRTDTQYF.

This clonotype has a handful of counts. The chain carries TRBV7-2 and TRBJ2-3; D is uncertain. CDR3 size: 14 residues. V was trimmed by 7 bases and J by 2 bases, leaving 13 bases between them. Germline CDR1 reads SGHTA; CDR2 reads FQGNSA. CDR3 loop: CASTPILATDTQYF. CDR3 DNA sequence: TGTGCCAGCACTCCCATACTGGCCACAGATACGCAGTATTTT.

This clonotype was found many times. The rearrangement joins TRBV29-1 to TRBJ2-7, with 14 bases matching TRBD2. V trimming: 4 bases; J trimming: 0 bases; junction bases outside the gene matches: 8. The CDR3 runs 17 residues. The germline V gene encodes CDR1 SQVTM and CDR2 ANQGSEA. The CDR3 region is CSVAGTSGSGSSYEQYF. For the CDR3, the DNA is TGCAGCGTTGCCGGGACTAGCGGGAGTGGAAGCTCCTACGAGCAGTACTTC.

This clonotype was seen repeatedly, ten times or more. V is TRBV12-3 or TRBV12-4 and J is TRBJ1-5; 8 bases align to TRBD1. The CDR3 loop spans 14 amino acids. V trimming: 6 bases; J trimming: 5 bases; junction bases outside the gene matches: 6. This CDR3 reads CASSRGQGHQPQHF. The DNA of the CDR3 is TGTGCCAGCAGCCGTGGACAGGGACATCAGCCCCAGCATTTT.

This clonotype was observed a few times. This chain uses TRBV9 with TRBJ2-1; 10 bases map to TRBD2. V lost 3 bases to trimming and J lost 9 bases; unmatched junction nucleotides: 6. The CDR3 runs to 14 residues. CDR1 SGDLS and CDR2 YYNGEE come from the germline V gene. CDR3 sequence reads: CASSGPGLASEQFF. The CDR3 coding sequence is TGTGCCAGCAGCGGACCGGGACTAGCGTCTGAGCAGTTCTTC. The full variable domain, its missing parts supplied by reference TRBV9 and TRBJ2-1, is DSGVTQTPKHLITATGQRVTLRCSPRSGDLSVYWYQQSLDQGLQFLIQYYNGEERAKGNILERFSAQQFPDLHSELNLSSLELGDSALYFCASSGPGLASEQFFGPGTRLTVL.

The sample holds a few counts of this clonotype. This sequence joins TRBV4-1 and TRBJ2-5, with unresolved D. V dropped 0 bases and J dropped 4 bases, with 12 bases sitting between them. Germline V gives CDR1 MGHRA, CDR2 YSYEKL. The CDR3 covers 15 residues. CDR3 sequence: CASSQEYGWGETQYF. The CDR3 DNA reads TGCGCCAGCAGCCAAGAATACGGGTGGGGAGAGACCCAGTACTTC.

This clonotype was seen at least ten times. This chain connects TRBV5-6 to TRBJ2-1; 9 bases agree with TRBD1. V lost 2 bases to trimming and J lost 9 bases; unmatched junction nucleotides: 9. The CDR3 loop spans 15 amino acids. Germline CDR1 reads SGHDT; CDR2 reads YYEEEE. The CDR3 nucleotides are TGTGCCAGCAGCTTCCTAAAGACAGGGGGGGGTGAGCAGTTCTTC. It yields the protein CASSFLKTGGGEQFF.

This clonotype was seen a few times. This rearrangement joins TRBV12-3 or TRBV12-4 to TRBJ2-7; 9 bases line up with TRBD1. J was trimmed by 4 bases and V by 3 bases; bases with no gene match: 10. The CDR3 extends over 16 amino acids. The CDR3 reads CASSFFDRGASYEQYF. The CDR3 DNA reads TGTGCCAGCAGTTTTTTTGACAGGGGGGCCTCTTACGAGCAGTACTTC.

Ten or more counts support this clonotype. V is TRBV28 and J is TRBJ2-2; 13 nucleotides agree with TRBD2. The V gene's germline CDR1 is MDHEN and CDR2 SYDVKM. This CDR3 comprises 15 residues. In DNA, the CDR3 is TGTGACGGGACTAGCGGGATCGGGGGAACCGGGGAGCTGTTTTTT. It encodes CDGTSGIGGTGELFF.

The chain employs TRBV29-1 and TRBJ2-2; 10 nucleotides agree with TRBD2. Germline V gives CDR1 SQVTM, CDR2 ANQGSEA. With V trimmed by 4 bases and J by 4 bases, 6 bases remained unmatched. The CDR3 contains 15 residues. In DNA form, the CDR3 reads TGCAGCGTTGCCAGCGGGGGGGCTGGCACCGGGGAGCTGTTTTTT. Translating it yields CSVASGGAGTGELFF.

There are a few counts of this clonotype. J is TRBJ2-5 and V is TRBV10-2; D may be TRBD2 (5 bases). Germline loops: CDR1 WSHSY, CDR2 SAAADI. The CDR3 runs 15 residues. V lost 4 bases and J 4 bases, leaving 16 bases between the germline ends. CDR3 nucleotides: TGCGCCAGCAGTGCACCGGATGGAGGTGGAGAGACCCAGTACTTC. Protein sequence: CASSAPDGGGETQYF.

This clonotype has at least ten counts. The rearrangement joins TRBV6-1 to TRBJ2-3; 9 positions agree with TRBD2. This CDR3 region has 15 residues. Trimming cost V 6 bases and J 0 bases; bases outside gene matches: 4. Germline CDR1 is MNHNS and CDR2 is SASEGT. The CDR3 protein is CASRTSGSSTDTQYF. Here the CDR3 DNA reads TGTGCCAGCAGAACTAGCGGGTCTAGCACAGATACGCAGTATTTT.

This clonotype showed up many times. The CDR3: CASSKRESIYEQYF. CDR3 nucleotide sequence: TGTGCCAGCAGTAAGCGGGAGTCTATCTACGAGCAGTACTTC. The gene calls are TRBV12-3 or TRBV12-4 and TRBJ2-7; TRBD2 agrees at 8 bases. This CDR3 has 14 amino acids. The V gene end was trimmed by 5 bases and the J gene end by 3 bases; junction bases not matched to a gene: 6.

The rearrangement joins TRBV7-9 to TRBJ2-2; 7 positions agree with TRBD1. There are 15 residues in the CDR3. Looked up from germline, CDR1 is SEHNR and CDR2 is FQNEAQ (reference sequence). The V segment lost 1 base and the J segment 4 bases; nucleotides outside the gene matches: 3. The CDR3 coding sequence is TGTGCCAGCAGCTTAGGACAGGGTATCACCGGGGAGCTGTTTTTT. Translated, it gives CASSLGQGITGELFF.

The chain recombines TRBV28 with TRBJ2-1, with 8 bases fitting TRBD2. Germline V gene sequence: CDR1 MDHEN, CDR2 SYDVKM. This CDR3 region has 14 residues. With 4 bases clipped from V and 6 bases from J, the junction kept 5 bases outside the gene matches. Here the CDR3 reads CASSSAGGINEQFF. Here the CDR3 DNA reads TGTGCCAGCAGTTCTGCGGGGGGAATCAATGAGCAGTTCTTC.

This clonotype was found a few times. The chain recombines TRBV11-2 with TRBJ2-2, with 7 bases lining up with TRBD1. V shed 5 bases and J 1 base; nucleotides not matched to a gene: 13. CDR1 SGHAT and CDR2 FQNNGV come from the germline V gene. The CDR3 has 18 amino acids. In nucleotides, the CDR3 is TGTGCCAGCAGCAAAACCCCCCCACGGGACAGGAACACCGGGGAGCTGTTTTTT. As protein: CASSKTPPRDRNTGELFF. The variable domain in full, with the rest retrieved from reference TRBV11-2 and TRBJ2-2, is EAGVAQSPRYKIIEKRQSVAFWCNPISGHATLYWYQQILGQGPKLLIQFQNNGVVDDSQLPKDRFSAERLKGVDSTLKIQPAKLEDSAVYLCASSKTPPRDRNTGELFFGEGSRLTVL.

This clonotype appeared a few times. This chain links TRBV6-1 with TRBJ2-7, with 11 bases matching TRBD2. V shed 5 bases and J 1 base; nucleotides not matched to a gene: 7. CDR1 is MNHNS, CDR2 SASEGT, per germline. This CDR3 spans 16 amino acids. CDR3 sequence reads: CASSRRTSGRSYEQYF. In DNA, the CDR3 is TGTGCCAGCAGTAGGAGGACTAGCGGGCGGTCCTACGAGCAGTACTTC.

The J gene is TRBJ1-5, the V gene TRBV20-1; 9 positions agree with TRBD1. This CDR3 region has 14 residues. The germline V gene encodes CDR1 DFQATT and CDR2 SNEGSKA (reference sequence). Trimming at V came to 6 bases and at J to 11 bases, leaving 14 bases not matched to a gene. The CDR3, as DNA: TGCAGTGCCCGACCTGGACAGGGGAATGGGGCCCAGCATTTT. Translation gives CSARPGQGNGAQHF.

This clonotype was seen more than once but under ten times. The V and J genes are TRBV12-3 or TRBV12-4 and TRBJ1-1, with TRBD1 identical over 7 bases. The CDR3 is made up of 13 amino acids. V lost 7 bases, J lost 3 bases, and 5 bases stayed unmatched. The CDR3 nucleotides are TGTGCCAGCATTACAGGGGTGTACACTGAAGCTTTCTTT. Translated, it gives CASITGVYTEAFF.